One sample yielded the 3 T cell receptor beta chains listed below, sequenced in a study of spatial heterogeneity in lung cancer. As to time point: sample taken at primary tumor resection. TCRdb reanalysed the 5' RACE reads using MiXCR and keeps one entry per CDR3 protein. Of tens of thousands of distinct CDR3 sequences in the sample, approximately 5.8% are singletons; the top ten hold 30% to 35%. Sample: PBMCs, taken at surgery. All receptors come from a male donor with early-stage non-small cell lung cancer.

This clonotype was found a few times. This sequence joins TRBV6-6 and TRBJ2-1; no firm D call. Germline V CDR1 and CDR2: MNHNY, SVGAGI (reference sequence). V lost 2 bases, J lost 10 bases, and 9 bases lay in between. This CDR3 has 12 amino acids. CDR3 amino acids: CASSYLGWEQFF. DNA of the CDR3: TGTGCCAGCAGTTACCTGGGCTGGGAGCAGTTCTTC.

This rearrangement joins TRBV12-3 or TRBV12-4 to TRBJ1-5; the match to TRBD1 covers 7 bases. CDR3 size: 13 residues. After removal of 5 bases from V and 7 bases from J, the junction contained 5 bases not matched to a gene. CDR3 nucleotides: TGTGCCAGCAGTGGGGACAGTAGCCAGCCCCAGCATTTT. Protein product: CASSGDSSQPQHF.

This clonotype has only a few counts. The chain uses TRBV12-3 or TRBV12-4 and TRBJ2-1; D remains unclear. Trimming left V 6 bases short and J 1 base short, with 4 bases between. The CDR3 has 12 residues. This CDR3 reads CASRGSYNEQFF. The CDR3 region has the DNA TGTGCCAGCAGAGGATCCTACAATGAGCAGTTCTTC.